These T cell receptor beta chains were read from a single sample in a study of blood T cell repertoires in COVID-19. The repertoire was sequenced with immunoSEQ multiplex PCR; TCRdb's copy has only in-frame clones and lacks some. The table records 180,000 or so clones, approximately 91% of them present only once. The specimen was PBMCs or T cells enriched from blood (not recorded which). The source is a woman aged 18-35 years who had recovered from COVID-19. CDR3s include the opening cysteine and the closing phenylalanine or tryptophan. Each record gives: CDR3 DNA, CDR3 protein, clone size, J gene, D gene, V gene. A D gene is named only where the DNA matches it firmly. The size entry is marked missing in some rows and otherwise reads once, few, many or a size class.

DNA: TGTGCCAGCAGCGCGGACAGGAGGTCTGGGGCCAACGTCCTGACTTTC; CDR3: CASSADRRSGANVLTF; size: NA; J: TRBJ2-6; D: TRBD1; V: TRBV7-3
DNA: TGTGCCAGCAGTTCGAACTACCCCTACGAGCAGTACTTC; CDR3: CASSSNYPYEQYF; size: NA; J: TRBJ2-7; D: NA; V: TRBV27
DNA: TGTGCCAGCTCAGTTATCGCAGATACGCAGTATTTT; CDR3: CASSVIADTQYF; size: NA; J: TRBJ2-3; D: NA; V: TRBV18
DNA: TGTGCCTGGAGTGTGCGAGCGTCCTACGAGCAGTACTTC; CDR3: CAWSVRASYEQYF; size: NA; J: TRBJ2-7; D: NA; V: TRBV30
DNA: TGTGCCATCAGGAGGACAGATAATTCACCCCTCCACTTT; CDR3: CAIRRTDNSPLHF; size: once; J: TRBJ1-6; D: NA; V: TRBV10-3
DNA: TGTGCCAGCTCACAGGGGCCAGGGGACACTGAAGCTTTCTTT; CDR3: CASSQGPGDTEAFF; size: NA; J: TRBJ1-1; D: NA; V: TRBV18
DNA: TGTGCCAGCAGTGAAATAGATGTGTCAGGTATTAACTATGGCTACACCTTC; CDR3: CASSEIDVSGINYGYTF; size: NA; J: TRBJ1-2; D: NA; V: TRBV6-1
DNA: TGTGCCAGCAGTTGGACTAGCAATGAGCAGTTCTTC; CDR3: CASSWTSNEQFF; size: NA; J: TRBJ2-1; D: TRBD2; V: TRBV12-3/TRBV12-4
DNA: TGCGCCAGCAGCTTCCGGGGGGCAATCTACGAGCAGTACTTC; CDR3: CASSFRGAIYEQYF; size: NA; J: TRBJ2-7; D: NA; V: TRBV5-1
DNA: TGTGCCAGCAGCCCACCAACTGGGGGGAGGAGGGGAGCAGATACGCAGTATTTT; CDR3: CASSPPTGGRRGADTQYF; size: NA; J: TRBJ2-3; D: NA; V: TRBV7-9
DNA: TGTGCCAGCAGCGTAGGAGAAAGGGGGGGTACTGAAGCTTTCTTT; CDR3: CASSVGERGGTEAFF; size: NA; J: TRBJ1-1; D: NA; V: TRBV9
DNA: TGCGCCAGCAGCTTGGGGACTAGTCGGAATAACGATGAGCAGTTCTTC; CDR3: CASSLGTSRNNDEQFF; size: NA; J: TRBJ2-1; D: TRBD2; V: TRBV5-1
DNA: TGTGCCAGCAGCGTAGGAGGGAGAGGGGGTCGTGAAAAACTGTTTTTT; CDR3: CASSVGGRGGREKLFF; size: NA; J: TRBJ1-4; D: NA; V: TRBV9
DNA: TGCAGCGTTGAAGACCTTCGACACCCCGGCGGCTACACCTTC; CDR3: CSVEDLRHPGGYTF; size: NA; J: TRBJ1-2; D: NA; V: TRBV29-1
DNA: TGTGCCAGCAGCCAAACGTCTCTGGGACTAGCGGGAGTAGGCTACGAGCAGTACTTC; CDR3: CASSQTSLGLAGVGYEQYF; size: NA; J: TRBJ2-7; D: TRBD2; V: TRBV3-1/TRBV3-2
DNA: TGTGCCAGCAGCTTTATGGCTAGCAGCATCTCCTACAATGAGCAGTTCTTC; CDR3: CASSFMASSISYNEQFF; size: NA; J: TRBJ2-1; D: NA; V: TRBV5-4
DNA: TGTGCCAGCAGCTTAGCAGAACAGGGGGCTACGGAAAAACTGTTTTTT; CDR3: CASSLAEQGATEKLFF; size: NA; J: TRBJ1-4; D: TRBD1; V: TRBV7-8